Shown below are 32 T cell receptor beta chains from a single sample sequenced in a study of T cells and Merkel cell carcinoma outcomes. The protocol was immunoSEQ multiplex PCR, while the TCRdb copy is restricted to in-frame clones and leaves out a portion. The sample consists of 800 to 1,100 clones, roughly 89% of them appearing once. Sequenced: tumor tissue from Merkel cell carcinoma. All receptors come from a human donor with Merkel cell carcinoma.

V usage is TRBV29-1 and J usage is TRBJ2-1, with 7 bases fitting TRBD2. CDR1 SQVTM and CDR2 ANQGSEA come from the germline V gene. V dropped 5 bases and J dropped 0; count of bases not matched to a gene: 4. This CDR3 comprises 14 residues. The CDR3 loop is CSVQSGDSYNEQFF. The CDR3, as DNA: TGCAGCGTTCAGAGCGGGGACTCCTACAATGAGCAGTTCTTC.

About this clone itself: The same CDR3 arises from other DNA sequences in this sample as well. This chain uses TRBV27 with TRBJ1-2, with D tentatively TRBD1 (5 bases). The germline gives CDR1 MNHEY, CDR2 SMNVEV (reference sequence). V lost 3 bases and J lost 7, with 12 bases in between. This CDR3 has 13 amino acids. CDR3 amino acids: CASSLRGSPGYTF. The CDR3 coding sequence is TGTGCCAGCAGTTTGCGGGGGTCCCCTGGCTACACCTTC.

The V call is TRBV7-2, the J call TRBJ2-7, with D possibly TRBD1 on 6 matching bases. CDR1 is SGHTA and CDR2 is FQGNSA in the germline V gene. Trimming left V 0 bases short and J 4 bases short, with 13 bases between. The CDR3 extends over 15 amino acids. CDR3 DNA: TGTGCCAGCAGCTTAGCCGACAGGATACCTTACGAGCAGTACTTC. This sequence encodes CASSLADRIPYEQYF.

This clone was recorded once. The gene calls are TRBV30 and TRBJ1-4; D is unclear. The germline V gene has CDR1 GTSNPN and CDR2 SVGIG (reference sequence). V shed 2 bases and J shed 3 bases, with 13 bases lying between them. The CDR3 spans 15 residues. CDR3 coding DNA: TGTGCCTGGAGTAACGGGCGGGCGGCTAATGAAAAACTGTTTTTT. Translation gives CAWSNGRAANEKLFF.

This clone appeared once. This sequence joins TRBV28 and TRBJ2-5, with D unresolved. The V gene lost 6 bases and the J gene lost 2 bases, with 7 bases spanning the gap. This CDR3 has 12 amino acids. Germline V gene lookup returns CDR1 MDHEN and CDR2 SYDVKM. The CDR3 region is CASRNDQETQYF. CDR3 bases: TGTGCCAGCAGGAATGATCAAGAGACCCAGTACTTC. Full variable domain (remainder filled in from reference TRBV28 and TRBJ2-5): DVKVTQSSRYLVKRTGEKVFLECVQDMDHENMFWYRQDPGLGLRLIYFSYDVKMKEKGDIPEGYSVSREKKERFSLILESASTNQTSMYLCASRNDQETQYFGPGTRLLVL.

CDR3: CASSIDRGNTEAFF. The CDR3 bases are TGTGCCAGTAGTATAGACAGGGGGAACACTGAAGCTTTCTTT. The chain has TRBV19 and TRBJ1-1, with D perhaps TRBD1 (6 bases). Germline CDR1 is LNHDA and CDR2 is SQIVND (reference sequence). The CDR3 has 14 residues. Between the trimmed V and J ends, which lost 0 bases and 1 base, there was a span of 6 bases.

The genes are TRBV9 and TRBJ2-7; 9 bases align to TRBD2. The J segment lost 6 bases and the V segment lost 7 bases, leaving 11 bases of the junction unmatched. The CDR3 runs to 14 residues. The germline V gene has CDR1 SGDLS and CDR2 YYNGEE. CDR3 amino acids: CASAPWREGREQYF. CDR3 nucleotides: TGTGCCAGCGCGCCCTGGCGGGAGGGCCGCGAGCAGTACTTC.

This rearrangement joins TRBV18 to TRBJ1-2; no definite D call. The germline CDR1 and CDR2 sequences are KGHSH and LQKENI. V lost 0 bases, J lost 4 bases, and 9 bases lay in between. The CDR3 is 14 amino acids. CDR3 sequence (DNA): TGTGCCAGCTCACCACCTGAACAGCCCTATGGCTACACCTTC. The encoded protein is CASSPPEQPYGYTF.

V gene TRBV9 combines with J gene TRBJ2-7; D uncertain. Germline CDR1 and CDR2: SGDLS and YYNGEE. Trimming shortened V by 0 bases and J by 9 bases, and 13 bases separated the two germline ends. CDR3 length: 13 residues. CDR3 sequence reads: CASSVGSSSGQYF. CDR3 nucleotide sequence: TGTGCCAGCAGCGTAGGGTCTTCCTCGGGGCAGTACTTC.

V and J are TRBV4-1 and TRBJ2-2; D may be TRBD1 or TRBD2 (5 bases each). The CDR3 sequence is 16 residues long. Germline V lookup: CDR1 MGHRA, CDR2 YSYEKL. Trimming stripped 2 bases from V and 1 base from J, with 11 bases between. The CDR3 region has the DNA TGCGCCAGCAGCCAAAGAGGGGACCAGAACACCGGGGAGCTGTTTTTT. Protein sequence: CASSQRGDQNTGELFF.

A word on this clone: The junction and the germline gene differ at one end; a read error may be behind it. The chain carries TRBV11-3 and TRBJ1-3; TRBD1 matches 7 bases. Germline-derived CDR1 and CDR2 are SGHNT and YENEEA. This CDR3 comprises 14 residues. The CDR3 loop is CASSSGQPGNTIYF. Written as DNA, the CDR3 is TGCGCCAGCAGCTCGGGACAGCCGGGAAACACCATATATTTT.

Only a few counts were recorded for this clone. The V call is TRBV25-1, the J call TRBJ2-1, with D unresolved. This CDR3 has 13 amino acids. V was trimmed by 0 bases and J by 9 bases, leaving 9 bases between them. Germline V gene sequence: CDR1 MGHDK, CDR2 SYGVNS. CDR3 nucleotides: TGTGCCAGCAGTGAATATACCTGGGGTGAGCAGTTCTTC. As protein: CASSEYTWGEQFF.

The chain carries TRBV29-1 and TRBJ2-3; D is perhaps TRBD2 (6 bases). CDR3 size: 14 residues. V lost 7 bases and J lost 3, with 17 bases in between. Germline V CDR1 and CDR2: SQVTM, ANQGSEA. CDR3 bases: TGCAGCGCCTCCCGCGGGGAGGTAACAGATACGCAGTATTTT. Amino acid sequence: CSASRGEVTDTQYF.

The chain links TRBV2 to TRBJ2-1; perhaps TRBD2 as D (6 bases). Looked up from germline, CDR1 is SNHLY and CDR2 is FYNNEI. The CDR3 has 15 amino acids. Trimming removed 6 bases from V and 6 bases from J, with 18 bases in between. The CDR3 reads CASRVSGGRSNEQFF. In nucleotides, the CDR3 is TGTGCCAGCAGGGTCTCCGGAGGGCGAAGCAATGAGCAGTTCTTC.

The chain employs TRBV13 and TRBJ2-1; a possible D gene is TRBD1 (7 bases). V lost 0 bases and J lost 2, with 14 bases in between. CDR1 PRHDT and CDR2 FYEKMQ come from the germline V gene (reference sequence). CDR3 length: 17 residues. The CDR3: CASSLGGSGGTYNEQFF. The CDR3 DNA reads TGTGCCAGCAGCTTAGGGGGGTCAGGGGGGACCTACAATGAGCAGTTCTTC.

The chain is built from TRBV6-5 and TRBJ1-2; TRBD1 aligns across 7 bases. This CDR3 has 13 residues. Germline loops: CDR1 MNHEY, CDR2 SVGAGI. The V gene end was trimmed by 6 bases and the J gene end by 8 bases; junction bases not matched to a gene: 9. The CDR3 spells CASRSDRVGGYTF. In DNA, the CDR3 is TGTGCCAGCAGATCAGACAGGGTTGGAGGCTACACCTTC.

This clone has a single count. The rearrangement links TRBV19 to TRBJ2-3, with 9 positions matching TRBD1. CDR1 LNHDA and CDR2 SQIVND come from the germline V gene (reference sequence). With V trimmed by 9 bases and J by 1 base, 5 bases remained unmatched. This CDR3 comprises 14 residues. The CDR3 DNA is TGTGCCAGAGCCGGGACAGGGCGCACAGATACGCAGTATTTT. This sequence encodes CARAGTGRTDTQYF.

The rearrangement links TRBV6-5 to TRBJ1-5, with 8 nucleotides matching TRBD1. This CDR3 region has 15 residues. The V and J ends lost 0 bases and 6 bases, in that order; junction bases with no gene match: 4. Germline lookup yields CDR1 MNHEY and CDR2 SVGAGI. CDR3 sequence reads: CASSYSRQGSQPQHF. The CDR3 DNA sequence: TGTGCCAGCAGTTACTCTCGACAGGGGAGTCAGCCCCAGCATTTT.

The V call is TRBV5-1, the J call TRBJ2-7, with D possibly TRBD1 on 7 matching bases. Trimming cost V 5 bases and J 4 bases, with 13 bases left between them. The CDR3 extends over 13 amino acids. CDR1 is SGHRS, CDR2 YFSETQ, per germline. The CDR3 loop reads CASREGAGYEQYF. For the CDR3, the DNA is TGCGCCAGCAGGGAGGGGGCCGGTTACGAGCAGTACTTC.

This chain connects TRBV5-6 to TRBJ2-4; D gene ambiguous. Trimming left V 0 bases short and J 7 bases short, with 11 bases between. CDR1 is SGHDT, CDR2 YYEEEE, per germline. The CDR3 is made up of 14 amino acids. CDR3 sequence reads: CASSLGVGFNIQYF. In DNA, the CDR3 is TGTGCCAGCAGCTTGGGTGTCGGGTTCAACATTCAGTACTTC.

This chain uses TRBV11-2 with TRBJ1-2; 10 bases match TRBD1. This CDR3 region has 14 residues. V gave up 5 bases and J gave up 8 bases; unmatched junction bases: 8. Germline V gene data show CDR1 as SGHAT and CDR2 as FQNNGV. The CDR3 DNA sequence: TGTGCCAGCAGCCCCACGACAGGGGGCGGCGGCTACACCTTC. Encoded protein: CASSPTTGGGGYTF.

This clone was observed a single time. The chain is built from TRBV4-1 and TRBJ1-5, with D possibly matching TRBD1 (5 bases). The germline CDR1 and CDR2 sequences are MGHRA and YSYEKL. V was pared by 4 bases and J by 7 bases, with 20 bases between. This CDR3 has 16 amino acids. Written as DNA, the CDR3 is TGCGCCAGCAGCCTTTCAGACATCGGGGCTAGCCAGCCCCAGCATTTT. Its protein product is CASSLSDIGASQPQHF.

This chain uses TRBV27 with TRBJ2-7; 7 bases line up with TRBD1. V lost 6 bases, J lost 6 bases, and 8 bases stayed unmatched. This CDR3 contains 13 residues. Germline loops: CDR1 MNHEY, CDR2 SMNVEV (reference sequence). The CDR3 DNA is TGTGCCAGCAGCTTCTTCAGGGGGTCCGAGCAGTACTTC. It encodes CASSFFRGSEQYF.

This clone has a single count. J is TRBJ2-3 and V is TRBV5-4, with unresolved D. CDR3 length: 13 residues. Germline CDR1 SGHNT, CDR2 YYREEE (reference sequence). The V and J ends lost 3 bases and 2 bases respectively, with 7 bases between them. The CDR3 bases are TGTGCCAGCAGCTGGCCCCCCACAGATACGCAGTATTTT. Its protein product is CASSWPPTDTQYF.

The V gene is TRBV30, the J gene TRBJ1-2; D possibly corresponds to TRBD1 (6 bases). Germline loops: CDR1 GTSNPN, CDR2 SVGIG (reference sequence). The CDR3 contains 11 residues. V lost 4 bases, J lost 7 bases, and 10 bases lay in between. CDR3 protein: CAWNVGGGYTF. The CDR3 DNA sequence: TGTGCCTGGAATGTAGGGGGTGGCTACACCTTC.

DNA for the CDR3: TGTGCCAGTAGTCCCGCCGGGGGACAGGGGGCGCTTCTCTATGGCTACACCTTC. Residues: CASSPAGGQGALLYGYTF. This chain connects TRBV19 to TRBJ1-2; 12 bases agree with TRBD1. This CDR3 is built from 18 residues. The V segment lost 5 bases and the J segment 4 bases; nucleotides outside the gene matches: 14. Germline V gene data show CDR1 as LNHDA and CDR2 as SQIVND (reference sequence).

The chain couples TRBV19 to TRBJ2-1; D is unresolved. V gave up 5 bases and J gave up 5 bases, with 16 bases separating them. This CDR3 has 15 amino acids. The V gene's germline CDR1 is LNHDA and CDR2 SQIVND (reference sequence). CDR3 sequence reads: CASSLRTIPNNEQFF. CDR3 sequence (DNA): TGTGCCAGTAGTCTACGGACCATACCTAACAATGAGCAGTTCTTC.

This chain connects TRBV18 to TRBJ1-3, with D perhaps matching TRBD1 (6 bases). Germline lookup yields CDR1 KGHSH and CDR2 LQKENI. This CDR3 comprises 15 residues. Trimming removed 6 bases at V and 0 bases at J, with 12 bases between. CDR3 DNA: TGTGCCAGCTCGCTTACAGGGACCTCTGGAAACACCATATATTTT. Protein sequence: CASSLTGTSGNTIYF.

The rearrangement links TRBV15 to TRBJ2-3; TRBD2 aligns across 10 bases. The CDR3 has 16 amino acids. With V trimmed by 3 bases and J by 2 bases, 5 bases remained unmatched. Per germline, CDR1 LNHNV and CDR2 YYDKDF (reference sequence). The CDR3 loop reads CATSSPLAGFTDTQYF. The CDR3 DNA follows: TGTGCCACCAGCAGCCCACTAGCGGGGTTCACAGATACGCAGTATTTT.

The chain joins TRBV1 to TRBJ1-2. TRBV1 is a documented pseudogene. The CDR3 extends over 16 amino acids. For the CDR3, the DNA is TGCACCAGCAGACTGGTAGGTTTGTGCGAGACCTATGGCTACACCTTC. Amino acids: CTSRLVGLCETYGYTF.

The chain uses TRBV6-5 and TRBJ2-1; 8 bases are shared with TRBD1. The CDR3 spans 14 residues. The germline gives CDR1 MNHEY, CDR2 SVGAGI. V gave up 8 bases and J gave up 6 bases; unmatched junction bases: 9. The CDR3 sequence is CASRSDRAGNEQFF. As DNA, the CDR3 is TGTGCCAGCCGTTCGGACAGGGCAGGCAATGAGCAGTTCTTC.

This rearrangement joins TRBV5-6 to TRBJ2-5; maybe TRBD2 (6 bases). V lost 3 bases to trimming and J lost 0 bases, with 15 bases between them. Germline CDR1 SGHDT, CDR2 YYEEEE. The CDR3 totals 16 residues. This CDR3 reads CASSSREAGYQETQYF. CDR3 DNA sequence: TGTGCCAGCAGCTCCCGTGAGGCGGGGTACCAAGAGACCCAGTACTTC. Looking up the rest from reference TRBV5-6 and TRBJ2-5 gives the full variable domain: DAGVTQSPTHLIKTRGQQVTLRCSPKSGHDTVSWYQQALGQGPQFIFQYYEEEERQRGNFPDRFSGHQFPNYSSELNVNALLLGDSALYLCASSSREAGYQETQYFGPGTRLLVL.